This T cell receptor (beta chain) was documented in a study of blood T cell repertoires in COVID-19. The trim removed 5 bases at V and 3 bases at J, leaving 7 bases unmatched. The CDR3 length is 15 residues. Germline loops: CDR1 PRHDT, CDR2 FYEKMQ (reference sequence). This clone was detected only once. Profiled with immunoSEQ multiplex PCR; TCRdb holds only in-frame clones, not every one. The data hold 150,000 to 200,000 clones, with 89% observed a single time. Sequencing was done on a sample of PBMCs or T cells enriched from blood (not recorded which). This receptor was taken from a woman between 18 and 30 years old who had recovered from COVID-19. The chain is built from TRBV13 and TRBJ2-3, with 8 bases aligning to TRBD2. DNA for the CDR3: TGTGCCAGCAGCCCGACCGGGACTAGAACAGATACGCAGTATTTT. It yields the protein CASSPTGTRTDTQYF.